Listed here are 20 T cell receptor beta chains from one sample, sequenced in a study of CD8+CD57+ T cells in acquired aplastic anemia. An expansion of CD8+CD57+ cells by flow cytometry had been shown in patients chosen for sequencing. Genomic DNA acted as the template from which TCR beta VDJ combination and CDR3 sequence profiling were carried out. TCRdb used MiXCR to reprocess the reads, holding one entry per CDR3 protein. The data show 150,000 or so distinct CDR3 sequences, roughly 50% seen once. The sequenced material came from sorted CD4+, CD8+, or CD8+CD57+ T cells (not recorded which) from PBMCs. The receptors shown here come from a human donor with aplastic anemia.

This clonotype appeared many times. The chain uses TRBV9 and TRBJ1-2; 7 bases line up with TRBD1. The germline V gene encodes CDR1 SGDLS and CDR2 YYNGEE. The J segment lost 4 bases and the V segment lost 4 bases, leaving 7 bases of the junction unmatched. The CDR3 length is 14 residues. The CDR3 nucleotides read TGTGCCAGCAGCTCCCCGGGACAGAGCTATGGCTACACCTTC. Translated: CASSSPGQSYGYTF.

A few counts support this clonotype. This sequence joins TRBV24-1 and TRBJ2-7, with a weak D call TRBD1 (6 bases). V lost 7 bases and J 6 bases, leaving 15 bases between the germline ends. Germline loops: CDR1 KGHDR, CDR2 SFDVKD. The CDR3 covers 13 residues. This chain's CDR3 is CATRDRDTGEQYF. CDR3 nucleotides: TGTGCCACCAGGGACCGGGACACGGGCGAGCAGTACTTC.

The chain couples TRBV29-1 to TRBJ1-5; 7 bases are shared with TRBD1. This CDR3 comprises 14 residues. The J segment lost 4 bases and the V segment lost 6 bases, leaving 9 bases of the junction unmatched. Per germline, CDR1 SQVTM and CDR2 ANQGSEA. CDR3 sequence reads: CSVMTGTANQPQHF. In DNA, the CDR3 is TGCAGCGTAATGACCGGGACAGCGAATCAGCCCCAGCATTTT.

The table lists this clonotype with many counts. The chain carries TRBV29-1 and TRBJ2-7; D not certain. Trimming shortened V by 5 bases and J by 0 bases, and 5 bases separated the two germline ends. This CDR3 is built from 11 residues. CDR1 and CDR2 from the germline V gene are SQVTM and ANQGSEA. The CDR3 sequence is CSVTISYEQYF. Here the CDR3 DNA reads TGCAGCGTTACAATCTCCTACGAGCAGTACTTC.

This clonotype occurred many times. This rearrangement joins TRBV7-2 to TRBJ2-7, with TRBD2 identical over 9 bases. CDR3 length: 15 amino acids. Germline lookup yields CDR1 SGHTA and CDR2 FQGNSA. J was trimmed by 4 bases and V by 1 base; bases with no gene match: 5. The CDR3: CASSLELSGGYEQYF. CDR3 in DNA: TGTGCCAGCAGCTTAGAGCTTAGCGGGGGTTACGAGCAGTACTTC.

The J gene is TRBJ1-2, the V gene TRBV2; weak D call: TRBD1 (6 bases). V lost 6 bases to trimming and J lost 4 bases, with 18 bases between them. The CDR3 length is 15 residues. Germline V gene lookup returns CDR1 SNHLY and CDR2 FYNNEI. The CDR3 DNA is TGTGCCAGCAGAAAGACAGGAACTCTGATCTATGGCTACACCTTC. Translated: CASRKTGTLIYGYTF.

There are many counts of this clonotype. The V gene is TRBV4-3, the J gene TRBJ2-5; 9 nucleotides line up with TRBD2. The germline V gene encodes CDR1 LGHNA and CDR2 YSLEER. This CDR3 spans 16 amino acids. The V segment lost 1 base and the J segment 7 bases; nucleotides outside the gene matches: 10. The CDR3, as DNA: TGCGCCAGCAGCCAAGTGTCAGCTAGCGGGATAGTGACCCAGTACTTC. This translates into CASSQVSASGIVTQYF.

The sample holds a few counts of this clonotype. The chain uses TRBV7-2 and TRBJ2-6; D is uncertain. Germline V CDR1 and CDR2: SGHTA, FQGNSA. Trimming stripped 4 bases from V and 0 bases from J, with 1 base between. This CDR3 spans 13 amino acids. The CDR3 DNA sequence: TGTGCCAGCAGCTACTCTGGGGCCAACGTCCTGACTTTC. It is translated as CASSYSGANVLTF.

There are many counts of this clonotype. This chain's CDR3 is CAASQGGLYGYTF. The DNA for the CDR3 is TGTGCCGCATCCCAGGGGGGGCTCTATGGCTACACCTTC. V is TRBV2 and J is TRBJ1-2; TRBD1 matches 7 bases. This CDR3 spans 13 amino acids. The V and J ends lost 11 bases and 4 bases, in that order; junction bases with no gene match: 10. Per germline, CDR1 SNHLY and CDR2 FYNNEI.

The chain employs TRBV25-1 and TRBJ2-7; perhaps TRBD1 as D (6 bases). Germline loops: CDR1 MGHDK, CDR2 SYGVNS. This CDR3 has 13 residues. Trimming took 7 bases from V and 1 from J, leaving 11 bases between them. CDR3: CASKKTGSYEQYF. The DNA of the CDR3 is TGTGCCAGCAAAAAGACAGGTTCCTACGAGCAGTACTTC.

This clonotype turned up a few times. The CDR3 sequence is CATSRDTGYEQYF. The CDR3 coding sequence is TGTGCCACCAGCAGAGATACGGGGTACGAGCAGTACTTC. The chain links TRBV15 to TRBJ2-7; tentatively, D is TRBD2 (5 bases). The CDR3 consists of 13 residues. The germline V gene has CDR1 LNHNV and CDR2 YYDKDF (reference sequence). V gave up 0 bases and J gave up 4 bases, with 7 bases separating them.

This sequence joins TRBV10-2 and TRBJ2-1; 7 nucleotides align to TRBD2. The CDR3 consists of 16 residues. J lost 7 bases, V lost 8 bases, and 17 bases had no gene match. Germline loops: CDR1 WSHSY, CDR2 SAAADI. CDR3 sequence reads: CASEAGLAELGNEQFF. The CDR3 DNA reads TGCGCCAGCGAAGCAGGGCTAGCGGAGCTGGGGAATGAGCAGTTCTTC.

The chain joins TRBV7-6 to TRBJ2-7, with 10 bases fitting TRBD2. Germline assignment: CDR1 SGHVS and CDR2 FNYEAQ. The CDR3 consists of 12 residues. Losses at the gene ends were 8 bases for V and 6 bases for J; bases not matched to a gene: 4. The CDR3 DNA follows: TGTGCCAGCGCGCTAGCGGGAGTCGAGCAGTACTTC. Its translation is CASALAGVEQYF.

This chain uses TRBV20-1 with TRBJ2-1, with 11 bases lining up with TRBD2. The CDR3 sequence is 14 residues long. CDR1 is DFQATT and CDR2 is SNEGSKA in the germline V gene (reference sequence). The ends lost 6 bases at V and 4 bases at J; junction bases unmatched: 5. CDR3 in amino acids: CSARLAGKYNEQFF. The CDR3 bases are TGCAGTGCGCGACTAGCGGGAAAGTACAATGAGCAGTTCTTC.

This clonotype came up a few times. The V call is TRBV6-5, the J call TRBJ1-1; D is uncertain. The CDR3 length is 12 residues. Germline V lookup: CDR1 MNHEY, CDR2 SVGAGI. V lost 6 bases to trimming and J lost 1 base, with 6 bases between them. In nucleotides, the CDR3 is TGTGCCAGCAGATCGGGGAACACTGAAGCTTTCTTT. Translating gives CASRSGNTEAFF.

This clonotype appeared many times. This sequence joins TRBV24-1 and TRBJ2-2, with 9 bases fitting TRBD2. The CDR3 extends over 17 amino acids. Germline V gene data show CDR1 as KGHDR and CDR2 as SFDVKD. The ends lost 4 bases at V and 7 bases at J; junction bases unmatched: 12. The CDR3 region has the DNA TGTGCCACCAGTGACCCCATAGCGGGAGTGACGAACGGGGAGCTGTTTTTT. This codes for CATSDPIAGVTNGELFF.

There are many counts of this clonotype. This sequence joins TRBV12-3 or TRBV12-4 and TRBJ2-1, with D perhaps given as TRBD1 or TRBD2 (6 bases each). The CDR3 has 14 residues. The ends were cut back, 3 bases at V and 4 bases at J, with 10 bases in the middle. The CDR3 spells CASSFGGPYNEQFF. The DNA of the CDR3 is TGTGCCAGCAGTTTTGGGGGGCCATACAATGAGCAGTTCTTC.

This clonotype showed up just a few times. This sequence joins TRBV25-1 and TRBJ2-1; D is perhaps TRBD1 or TRBD2 (6 bases each). Germline V CDR1 and CDR2: MGHDK, SYGVNS. The length of the CDR3 is 16 residues. Trimming pared 5 bases from V and 3 bases from J, leaving 17 bases between. The CDR3 spells CASSYPFGGDYNEQFF. CDR3 coding DNA: TGTGCCAGCAGTTATCCTTTCGGGGGCGACTACAATGAGCAGTTCTTC.

The genes are TRBV19 and TRBJ1-2, with D unclear. CDR3 size: 14 residues. Germline CDR1 reads LNHDA; CDR2 reads SQIVND (reference sequence). Trimming pared 0 bases from V and 4 bases from J, leaving 9 bases between. CDR3: CASSIDPGLYGYTF. CDR3 coding DNA: TGTGCCAGTAGTATAGATCCCGGACTCTATGGCTACACCTTC.

This clonotype was detected many times. J is TRBJ2-1 and V is TRBV13; D call uncertain. Germline assignment: CDR1 PRHDT and CDR2 FYEKMQ (reference sequence). V was clipped by 5 bases and J by 8 bases, with 13 bases between them. This CDR3 comprises 13 residues. The CDR3 is CASSPPRGYEQFF. The CDR3 region has the DNA TGTGCCAGCAGCCCCCCCCGAGGTTATGAGCAGTTCTTC. Full variable domain (outside the CDR3, taken from reference TRBV13 and TRBJ2-1): AAGVIQSPRHLIKEKRETATLKCYPIPRHDTVYWYQQGPGQDPQFLISFYEKMQSDKGSIPDRFSAQQFSDYHSELNMSSLELGDSALYFCASSPPRGYEQFFGPGTRLTVL.